The 8 T cell receptor beta chains below come from one sample, sequenced in a study of T cell responses to AZD1222 COVID-19 vaccine. Data came from immunoSEQ multiplex PCR; TCRdb stores just in-frame clones and leaves some out. The sample records over 100,000 clones, 87% being singletons. The sequencing here drew on peripheral blood, taken 28 days after the second AZD1222 dose. These receptor sequences come from an adult who received the AZD1222 COVID-19 vaccine.

On this clone: Other DNA sequences in the same sample also yield this CDR3. The V and J genes are TRBV4-3 and TRBJ1-1; D remains unclear. V was pared by 1 base and J by 0 bases, with 6 bases between. The CDR3 has 14 residues. From germline, CDR1 is LGHNA and CDR2 YSLEER. Here the CDR3 DNA reads TGCGCCAGCAGCCAAGCGGTTTTGAACACTGAAGCTTTCTTT. Translation gives CASSQAVLNTEAFF.

The V and J genes are TRBV25-1 and TRBJ2-5; TRBD1 might be the D (5 bases). The CDR3 is 16 amino acids. The V end was cut by 3 bases, the J end by 1 base, with 15 bases between. Per the germline V gene, CDR1 is MGHDK and CDR2 is SYGVNS. CDR3: CASSDPTQGSQETQYF. DNA of the CDR3: TGTGCCAGCAGTGACCCCACCCAGGGATCCCAAGAGACCCAGTACTTC. Together with reference TRBV25-1 and TRBJ2-5, the CDR3 gives the full variable domain: EADIYQTPRYLVIGTGKKITLECSQTMGHDKMYWYQQDPGMELHLIHYSYGVNSTEKGDLSSESTVSRIRTEHFPLTLESARPSHTSQYLCASSDPTQGSQETQYFGPGTRLLVL.

CDR3 in DNA: TGTGCCAGCAGCTCTCGGGACAGGGGTAGGAACACTGAAGCTTTCTTT. Encoded protein: CASSSRDRGRNTEAFF. V usage is TRBV7-9 and J usage is TRBJ1-1, with 10 bases identical to TRBD1. V was clipped by 4 bases and J by 1 base; unmatched bases: 6. CDR3 length: 16 amino acids. CDR1 is SEHNR and CDR2 is FQNEAQ in the germline V gene (reference sequence).

This rearrangement joins TRBV5-4 to TRBJ2-1, with D perhaps matching TRBD1 (7 bases). CDR1 and CDR2 (germline): SGHNT, YYREEE (reference sequence). There are 14 residues in the CDR3. Trimming took off 6 bases at V and 7 bases at J, with 17 bases between the two ends. CDR3 coding DNA: TGTGCCAGCAACCTACCGGGGGACAGAAATGAGCAGTTCTTC. The encoded protein is CASNLPGDRNEQFF.

CDR3 sequence reads: CASRSHGGGTIYF. The CDR3 DNA reads TGTGCCAGCAGATCCCATGGCGGAGGCACCATATATTTT. The rearrangement links TRBV7-9 to TRBJ1-3; D ambiguous. This CDR3 spans 13 amino acids. The V gene lost 6 bases and the J gene lost 9 bases, with 15 bases spanning the gap. Per the germline V gene, CDR1 is SEHNR and CDR2 is FQNEAQ (reference sequence).

The chain joins TRBV7-3 to TRBJ2-1; D may match TRBD1 or TRBD2 (6 bases each). The CDR3 extends over 20 amino acids. Trimming removed 2 bases from V and 5 bases from J, with 28 bases in between. The germline gives CDR1 SGHTA, CDR2 FQGTGA. CDR3 sequence reads: CASSLGSRDTWGAGHNEQFF. The CDR3 DNA reads as TGTGCCAGCAGCTTAGGCAGCAGGGATACTTGGGGGGCAGGCCACAATGAGCAGTTCTTC.

This chain joins TRBV5-8 and TRBJ1-2; tentatively, D is TRBD1 (5 bases). The V end lost 0 bases, the J end lost 8 bases, and 23 bases lay between the germline ends. Germline-derived CDR1 and CDR2 are SGHTS and YDEGEE. The CDR3 covers 17 residues. The chain's CDR3 is CASSLADRGARGRGYTF. The CDR3 nucleotides read TGTGCCAGCAGCTTGGCCGACCGAGGGGCGCGGGGTAGAGGCTACACCTTC. The full variable domain, completed using reference TRBV5-8 and TRBJ1-2, is EAGVTQSPTHLIKTRGQQATLRCSPISGHTSVYWYQQALGLGLQFLLWYDEGEERNRGNFPPRFSGRQFPNYSSELNVNALELEDSALYLCASSLADRGARGRGYTFGSGTRLTVV.

This sequence joins TRBV19 and TRBJ2-1; D not certain. V lost 6 bases to trimming and J lost 6 bases, with 12 bases between them. The CDR3 runs 13 residues. Looked up from germline, CDR1 is LNHDA and CDR2 is SQIVND (reference sequence). The CDR3 DNA reads TGTGCCAGTAGCATGGGTCACCCCAATGAGCAGTTCTTC. This sequence encodes CASSMGHPNEQFF. Supplemented by reference TRBV19 and TRBJ2-1, the full variable domain reads DGGITQSPKYLFRKEGQNVTLSCEQNLNHDAMYWYRQDPGQGLRLIYYSQIVNDFQKGDIAEGYSVSREKKESFPLTVTSAQKNPTAFYLCASSMGHPNEQFFGPGTRLTVL.